This T cell receptor beta chain was sequenced for a study of cytomegalovirus exposure and HLA in healthy donors. Assay: immunoSEQ multiplex PCR; the TCRdb copy retains only in-frame clones and omits some. The data hold around 150,000 clones, with 70% to 90% observed a single time. Of note for this clone: Its antigen is unidentified.

Findings and limits, study-wide: A list of 150 to 200 TCR beta chains associated with cytomegalovirus was given. That first-cohort TCR clusters tended to co-occur in the approximately 110 validation repertoires was found in a later analysis.

CDR3 length: 14 amino acids. Trimming took 7 bases from V and 3 from J; bases not matched to a gene: 7. CDR1 is SQVTM and CDR2 is ANQGSEA in the germline V gene. Sequenced sample: PBMCs. The receptor was isolated from a woman younger than 30 in good health and CMV-seropositive. V is TRBV29-1 and J is TRBJ2-7, with 12 bases fitting TRBD2. CDR3 bases: TGCAGCGCCAGGACTAGCGGGACTATCTACGAGCAGTACTTC. Translating gives CSARTSGTIYEQYF.